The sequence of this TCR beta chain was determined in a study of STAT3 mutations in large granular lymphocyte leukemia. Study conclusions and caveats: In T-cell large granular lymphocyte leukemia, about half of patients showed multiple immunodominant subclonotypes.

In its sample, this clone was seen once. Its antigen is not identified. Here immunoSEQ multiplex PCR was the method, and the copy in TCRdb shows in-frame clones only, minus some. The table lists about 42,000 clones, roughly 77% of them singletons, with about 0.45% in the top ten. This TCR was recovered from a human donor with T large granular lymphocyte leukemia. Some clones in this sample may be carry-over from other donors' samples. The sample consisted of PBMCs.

The CDR3 reads CASSLPGTSGTDTQYF. DNA for the CDR3: TGCGCCAGCAGCCTGCCAGGGACTAGTGGGACAGATACGCAGTATTTT. The V and J genes are TRBV5-1 and TRBJ2-3; 8 bases are shared with TRBD2. The CDR3 is made up of 16 amino acids. J gave up 3 bases and V 4 bases, and 10 bases lay outside the gene matches. Per germline, CDR1 SGHRS and CDR2 YFSETQ. Full variable domain (outside the CDR3, taken from reference TRBV5-1 and TRBJ2-3): KAGVTQTPRYLIKTRGQQVTLSCSPISGHRSVSWYQQTPGQGLQFLFEYFSETQRNKGNFPGRFSGRQFSNSRSEMNVSTLELGDSALYLCASSLPGTSGTDTQYFGPGTRLTVL.